What follows is one TCR beta chain and its context. TCRdb keeps only in-frame clones here, not all; method: immunoSEQ multiplex PCR. The sample lists about 8,900 clones, over 25% occurring once. This sample is part of a study of graft-versus-host responses after intestinal transplantation. For the study at large: Once they had received anti-thymocyte globulin induction, all recipients took tacrolimus and steroids for about 3 years. Study conclusions and caveats: Early post-transplant HvG declines tracked with peak circulating GvH clone levels. Marrow from the recipient contained GvH clones, some of which had appeared first in ileum or blood. Allografts from individuals with graft-donor T cell macrochimerism displayed high graft-versus-host to host-versus-graft clonal ratios.

CDR3 length equals 15 residues. With 3 bases clipped from V and 2 bases from J, the junction kept 4 bases outside the gene matches. From germline, CDR1 is ENHRY and CDR2 SYGVKD. The authors plated approximately 200,000 CFSE-labeled responder cells with approximately 200,000 irradiated, violet-dye-labeled stimulator cells. The sequence was collected from a human patient who was an organ donor for intestinal transplantation. The sequencing used alloreactive CD8+ T cells from a mixed lymphocyte reaction culture, collected before transplantation. Sample subset: CFSE-low proliferating T cells sorted from roughly 6-day pre-transplant mixed lymphocyte reaction (GvH or HvG direction). This chain links TRBV10-3 with TRBJ2-7; 10 bases are shared with TRBD2. CDR3 DNA: TGTGCCATCAGTGACCCAGCGGGAGGGCCCTACGAGCAGTACTTC. It encodes CAISDPAGGPYEQYF.